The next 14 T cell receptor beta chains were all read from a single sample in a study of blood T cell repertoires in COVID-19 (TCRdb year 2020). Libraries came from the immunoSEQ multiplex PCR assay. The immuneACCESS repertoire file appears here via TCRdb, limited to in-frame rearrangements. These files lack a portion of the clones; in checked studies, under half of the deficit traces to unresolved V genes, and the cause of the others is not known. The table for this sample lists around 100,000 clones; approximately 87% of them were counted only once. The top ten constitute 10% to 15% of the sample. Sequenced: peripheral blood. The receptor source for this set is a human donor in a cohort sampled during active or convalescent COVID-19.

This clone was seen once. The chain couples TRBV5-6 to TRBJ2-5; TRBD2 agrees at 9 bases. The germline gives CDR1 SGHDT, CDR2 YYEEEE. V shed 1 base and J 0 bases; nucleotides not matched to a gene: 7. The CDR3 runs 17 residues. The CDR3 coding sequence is TGTGCCAGCAGCTTGTTGTCTAGCGGGGTATACCAAGAGACCCAGTACTTC. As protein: CASSLLSSGVYQETQYF.

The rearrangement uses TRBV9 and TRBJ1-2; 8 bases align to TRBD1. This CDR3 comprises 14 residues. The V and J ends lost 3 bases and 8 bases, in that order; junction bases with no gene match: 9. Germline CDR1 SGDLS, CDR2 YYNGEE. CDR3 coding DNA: TGTGCCAGCAGCGGTAGGCAGGGGGCTTACGGCTACACCTTC. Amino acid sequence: CASSGRQGAYGYTF.

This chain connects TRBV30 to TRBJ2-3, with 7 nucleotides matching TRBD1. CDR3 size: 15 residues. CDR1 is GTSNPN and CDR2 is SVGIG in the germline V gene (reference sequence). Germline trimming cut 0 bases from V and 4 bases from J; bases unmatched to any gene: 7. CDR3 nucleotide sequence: TGTGCCTGGAGTGTATTCCGGGACAGAGCAGATACGCAGTATTTT. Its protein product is CAWSVFRDRADTQYF. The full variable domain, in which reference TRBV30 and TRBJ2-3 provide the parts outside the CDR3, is SQTIHQWPATLVQPVGSPLSLECTVEGTSNPNLYWYRQAAGRGLQLLFYSVGIGQISSEVPQNLSASRPQDRQFILSSKKLLLSDSGFYLCAWSVFRDRADTQYFGPGTRLTVL.

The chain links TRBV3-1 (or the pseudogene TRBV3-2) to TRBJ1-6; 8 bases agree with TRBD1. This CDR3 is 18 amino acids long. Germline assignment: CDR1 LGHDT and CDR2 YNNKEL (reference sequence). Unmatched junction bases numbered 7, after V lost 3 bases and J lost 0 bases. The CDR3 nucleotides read TGTGCCAGCAGCCAGATGACAGGGGCGAGCTCCTATAATTCACCCCTCCACTTT. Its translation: CASSQMTGASSYNSPLHF.

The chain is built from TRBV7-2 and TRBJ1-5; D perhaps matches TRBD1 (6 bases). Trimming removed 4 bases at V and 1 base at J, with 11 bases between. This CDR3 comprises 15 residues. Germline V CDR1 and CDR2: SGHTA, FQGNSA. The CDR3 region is CASSWGHGSNQPQHF. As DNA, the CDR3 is TGTGCCAGCAGCTGGGGACATGGCAGCAATCAGCCCCAGCATTTT.

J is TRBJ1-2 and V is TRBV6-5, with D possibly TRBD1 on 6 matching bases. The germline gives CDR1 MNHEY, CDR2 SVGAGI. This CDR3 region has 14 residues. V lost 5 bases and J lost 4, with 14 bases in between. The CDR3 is CASSSRGLFYGYTF. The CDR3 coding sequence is TGTGCCAGCAGTAGCAGGGGTCTGTTCTATGGCTACACCTTC.

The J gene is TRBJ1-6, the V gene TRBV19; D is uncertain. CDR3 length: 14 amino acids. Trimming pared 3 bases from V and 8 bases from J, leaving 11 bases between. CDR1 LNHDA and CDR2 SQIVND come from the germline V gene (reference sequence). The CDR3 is CASSITGEDSPLHF. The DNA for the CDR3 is TGTGCCAGTAGTATTACCGGGGAAGATTCACCCCTCCACTTT. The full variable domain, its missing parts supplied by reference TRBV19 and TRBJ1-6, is DGGITQSPKYLFRKEGQNVTLSCEQNLNHDAMYWYRQDPGQGLRLIYYSQIVNDFQKGDIAEGYSVSREKKESFPLTVTSAQKNPTAFYLCASSITGEDSPLHFGNGTRLTVT.

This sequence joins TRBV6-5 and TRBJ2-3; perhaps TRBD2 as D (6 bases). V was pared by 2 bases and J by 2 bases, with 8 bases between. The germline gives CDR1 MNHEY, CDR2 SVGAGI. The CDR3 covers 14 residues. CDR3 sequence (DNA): TGTGCCAGCAGTTACCGGGGGATCACAGATACGCAGTATTTT. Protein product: CASSYRGITDTQYF.

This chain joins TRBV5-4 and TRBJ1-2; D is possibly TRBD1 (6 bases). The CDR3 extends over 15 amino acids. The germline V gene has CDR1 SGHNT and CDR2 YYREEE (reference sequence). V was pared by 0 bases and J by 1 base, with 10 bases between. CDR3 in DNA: TGTGCCAGCAGCTTGGAAGCAGGGGATAACTATGGCTACACCTTC. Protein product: CASSLEAGDNYGYTF.

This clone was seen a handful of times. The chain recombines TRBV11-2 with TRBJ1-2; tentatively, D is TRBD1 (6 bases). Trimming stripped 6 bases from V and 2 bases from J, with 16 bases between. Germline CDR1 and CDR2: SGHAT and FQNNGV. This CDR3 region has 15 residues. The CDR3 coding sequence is TGTGCCAGCAGTCCAGCCGTACAGGGCAACTATGGCTACACCTTC. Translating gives CASSPAVQGNYGYTF.

The CDR3 spells CASSLGEVPGNTIYF. Here the CDR3 DNA reads TGTGCCAGCAGCTTAGGGGAGGTACCTGGAAACACCATATATTTT. The chain employs TRBV7-2 and TRBJ1-3; D is unclear. V was cut by 1 base and J by 2 bases, with 9 bases left in between. In germline, CDR1 is SGHTA, CDR2 FQGNSA. The CDR3 is made up of 15 amino acids.

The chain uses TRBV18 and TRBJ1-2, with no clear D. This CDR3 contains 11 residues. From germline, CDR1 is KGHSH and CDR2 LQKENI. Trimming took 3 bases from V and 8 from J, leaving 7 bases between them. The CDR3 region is CASSPGEGYTF. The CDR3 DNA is TGTGCCAGCTCACCGGGAGAGGGCTACACCTTC.

The CDR3 reads CASRGQGSILFNYGYTF. As DNA, the CDR3 is TGTGCCAGCAGGGGACAGGGGTCCATACTGTTTAACTATGGCTACACCTTC. This sequence joins TRBV5-6 and TRBJ1-2; 10 positions match TRBD1. After removal of 5 bases from V and 1 base from J, the junction contained 11 bases not matched to a gene. The germline V gene encodes CDR1 SGHDT and CDR2 YYEEEE. The CDR3 covers 17 residues.

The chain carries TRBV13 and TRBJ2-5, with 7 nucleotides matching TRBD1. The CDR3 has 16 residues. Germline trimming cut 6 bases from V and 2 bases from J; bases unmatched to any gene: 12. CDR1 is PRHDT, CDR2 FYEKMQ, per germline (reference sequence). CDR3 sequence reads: CASRSTGTVAQETQYF. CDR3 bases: TGTGCCAGCAGGTCCACCGGGACAGTAGCACAAGAGACCCAGTACTTC.